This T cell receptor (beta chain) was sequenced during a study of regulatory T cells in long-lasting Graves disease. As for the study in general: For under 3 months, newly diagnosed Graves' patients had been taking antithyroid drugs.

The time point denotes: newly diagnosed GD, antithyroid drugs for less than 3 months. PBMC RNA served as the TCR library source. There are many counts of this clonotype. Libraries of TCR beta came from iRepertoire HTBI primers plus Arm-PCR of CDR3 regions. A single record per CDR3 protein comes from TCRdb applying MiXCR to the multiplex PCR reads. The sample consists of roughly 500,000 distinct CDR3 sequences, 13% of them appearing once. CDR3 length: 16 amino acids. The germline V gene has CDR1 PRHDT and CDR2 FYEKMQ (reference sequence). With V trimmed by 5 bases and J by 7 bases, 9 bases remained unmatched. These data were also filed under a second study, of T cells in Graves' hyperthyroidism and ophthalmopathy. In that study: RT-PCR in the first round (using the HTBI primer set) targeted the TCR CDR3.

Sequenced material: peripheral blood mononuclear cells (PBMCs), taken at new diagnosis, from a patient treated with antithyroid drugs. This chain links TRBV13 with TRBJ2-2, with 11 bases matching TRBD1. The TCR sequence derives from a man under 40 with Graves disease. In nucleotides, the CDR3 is TGTGCCAGCAGCCCACCCGGACAGGGGGCTAGCGGGGAGCTGTTTTTT. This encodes CASSPPGQGASGELFF.